This T cell receptor beta chain was documented in a study of T cell repertoires in cytomegalovirus infection. Via MiXCR, TCRdb re-called the reads, giving one row per CDR3 protein. The sample contains 650,000 to 850,000 distinct CDR3 sequences, around 29% of which appear only once. About this clonotype itself: The antigen is not known.

This clonotype was sampled from a human donor in good health (CMV status not recorded). Some clones in this sample may be carry-over from other donors' samples. Sequencing was performed on cultured CD8+ T cells from PBMCs, taken from culture after CMV antigen stimulation.

DNA of the CDR3: TGTGCCAGCAGTGAATTCTTGGGAGACCCGGGGAGCTCCTACGAGCAGTACGTC. Translating it yields CASSEFLGDPGSSYEQYV. V gene TRBV6-1 combines with J gene TRBJ2-7; TRBD2 might be the D (5 bases). In germline, CDR1 is MNHNS, CDR2 SASEGT. The ends were cut back, 2 bases at V and 0 bases at J, with 20 bases in the middle. This CDR3 region has 18 residues.